This T cell receptor beta chain was observed in a study of cytomegalovirus exposure and HLA in healthy donors. This CDR3 region has 14 residues. With 3 bases removed from V and 1 base from J, the gap between germline ends came to 9 bases. Germline CDR1 and CDR2: SGHTA and FQGTGA. Comment on this clone: No antigen is known for it.

Study conclusions and caveats: Analysis was carried out at a later point, and it linked a missense DCLRE1C variant to TCR beta V- and J-gene trimming.

Both 60 Vbeta primers and 13 Jbeta primers went into the PCR. Original data processing: An analysis that came later counted approximately 76 million unique TCR beta chains, around 12 million shared. Clones were sequenced by immunoSEQ multiplex PCR, and TCRdb holds only the in-frame ones, with some missing. For V, J and clone size, that table is used; D and trimming come from the DNA. The table lists fewer than 150,000 clones, roughly 80% of them singletons. This sequence was found in a female donor in good health and CMV-seronegative. The chain uses TRBV7-3 and TRBJ1-1, with D possibly being TRBD1 (5 bases). Sequencing was performed on PBMCs. CDR3 DNA sequence: TGTGCCAGCAGCTTGCAGGGAGGGAACACTGAAGCTTTCTTT. It encodes CASSLQGGNTEAFF.